These 6 T cell receptor beta chains share one sample of origin, sequenced in a study of blood T cells in healthy people across ages. Primers used in a second PCR of about 7 to 12 cycles were a sample-barcoded 5' primer and a J-beta primer mix. TCRdb re-derived calls from the 5' RACE reads in MiXCR, one entry per CDR3 protein. Among under 2,000,000 distinct CDR3 sequences listed, around half were seen once. The sequencing sample was made of blood. The source of these receptors is a woman between 35 and 50 years old in good health.

The chain carries TRBV6-2 or TRBV6-3 and TRBJ2-1; TRBD2 aligns across 10 bases. The CDR3 totals 14 residues. Germline V gives CDR1 MNHEY, CDR2 SVGEGT. The V gene end was trimmed by 11 bases and the J gene end by 7 bases; junction bases not matched to a gene: 11. The CDR3 nucleotides are TGTGCCGGTGGGGAGGGACTAGCGTTTAATGAGCAGTTCTTC. Amino acids: CAGGEGLAFNEQFF.

Only one count was recorded for this clonotype. The rearrangement links TRBV24-1 to TRBJ1-2, with D possibly matching TRBD1 (6 bases). The germline gives CDR1 KGHDR, CDR2 SFDVKD. Trimming took off 2 bases at V and 5 bases at J, with 8 bases between the two ends. CDR3 length: 13 residues. Here the CDR3 reads CATSDWDTYGYTF. The CDR3 bases are TGTGCCACCAGTGATTGGGACACATATGGCTACACCTTC.

This chain connects TRBV9 to TRBJ2-1, with TRBD1 matching 11 bases. The length of the CDR3 is 16 residues. Germline V lookup: CDR1 SGDLS, CDR2 YYNGEE. V lost 4 bases, J lost 6 bases, and 9 bases stayed unmatched. The CDR3 nucleotides are TGTGCCAGCAGCCCAGCACCCGGGACAGGGGGCAATGAGCAGTTCTTC. This gives the protein CASSPAPGTGGNEQFF.

This chain connects TRBV3-1 to TRBJ2-4, with unresolved D. The DNA matches TRBJ2-7 better at its end, which makes the J call doubtful. The length of the CDR3 is 13 residues. CDR1 is LGHDT and CDR2 is YNNKEL in the germline V gene (reference sequence). The DNA for the CDR3 is TGTGCCAGCAGCCAAACCCCGACCCTCGAGCAGTACTTC. Translated, it gives CASSQTPTLEQYF.

The rearrangement uses TRBV7-2 and TRBJ1-2; D unresolved. V lost 6 bases to trimming and J lost 5 bases, with 19 bases between them. This CDR3 is built from 15 residues. In germline, CDR1 is SGHTA, CDR2 FQGNSA. The CDR3 sequence: CASSPPGRFLYGYTF. The CDR3 DNA reads TGTGCCAGCAGTCCCCCGGGGAGGTTCTTGTATGGCTACACCTTC.

As concerns this clonotype: The germline gene is not matched at one end of the junction; a read error may be the cause. This chain connects TRBV10-3 to TRBJ2-7; TRBD1 or TRBD2 may be the D gene (6 bases each). Germline V gives CDR1 ENHRY, CDR2 SYGVKD. This CDR3 spans 13 amino acids. The CDR3 loop reads CTIRGVGGYEQYF. The CDR3 nucleotides are TGTACCATCAGGGGCGTTGGGGGGTACGAGCAGTACTTC.